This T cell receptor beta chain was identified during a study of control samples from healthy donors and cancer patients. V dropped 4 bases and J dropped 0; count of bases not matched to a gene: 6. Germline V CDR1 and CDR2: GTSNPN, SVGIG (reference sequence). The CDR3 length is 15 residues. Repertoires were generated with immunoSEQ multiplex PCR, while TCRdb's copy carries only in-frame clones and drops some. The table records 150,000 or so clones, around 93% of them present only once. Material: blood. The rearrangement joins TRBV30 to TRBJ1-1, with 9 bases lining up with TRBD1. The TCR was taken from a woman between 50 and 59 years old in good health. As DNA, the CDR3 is TGTGCCTGGATTAGGAGGGACAGGGTGAACACTGAAGCTTTCTTT. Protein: CAWIRRDRVNTEAFF.